This T cell receptor (beta chain) was profiled in a study of blood T cells in healthy people across ages. General study findings and limits: Unknown donor CMV status possibly confounded expanded clonotype changes. While age rose, TCR beta diversity per million T cells dropped in a roughly linear way.

This clonotype appeared a few times. Its antigen is currently unknown. The CDR3 is 15 residues long. V dropped 6 bases and J dropped 2 bases, with 14 bases sitting between them. Donors were systemically healthy Caucasian individuals from Russia aged about 6 to 95 years. With a J-beta primer mix and a sample-barcoded 5' primer, a second PCR ran 7 to 11 cycles. Each cDNA molecule was tagged by a template-switch adaptor with 12 random nucleotides. TCRdb itself ran the 5' RACE reads through MiXCR, one entry per CDR3 protein. The table has about 720,000 distinct CDR3 sequences, over 20% seen once. The clonotype originates from a man aged 65 to 85 in good health. The rearrangement links TRBV12-3 or TRBV12-4 to TRBJ2-1, with D possibly matching TRBD2 (5 bases). Material for sequencing was blood. For the CDR3, the DNA is TGTGCCAGCAGACCAACCGGGATTGCCTACAATGAGCAGTTCTTC. The encoded protein is CASRPTGIAYNEQFF.